This T cell receptor beta chain emerged from a study of T cell repertoires in cytomegalovirus infection. TCRdb processed the reads anew with MiXCR; each CDR3 protein has one entry. The sample holds fewer than 400,000 distinct CDR3 sequences, 15% to 20% seen once. The CDR3 has 15 residues. CDR1 LNHNV and CDR2 YYDKDF come from the germline V gene (reference sequence). V was pared by 0 bases and J by 10 bases, with 13 bases between. This TCR was recovered from a human donor in good health (CMV status not recorded). Some clones in this sample may be carry-over from other donors' samples. Input material: PBMCs. The chain recombines TRBV15 with TRBJ1-6, with D possibly being TRBD1 (5 bases). CDR3 sequence: CATSREKGLGSPLHF. In nucleotides, the CDR3 is TGTGCCACCAGCAGAGAGAAGGGGCTAGGGTCACCCCTCCACTTT. Supplemented by reference TRBV15 and TRBJ1-6, the full variable domain reads DAMVIQNPRYQVTQFGKPVTLSCSQTLNHNVMYWYQQKSSQAPKLLFHYYDKDFNNEADTPDNFQSRRPNTSFCFLDIRSPGLGDTAMYLCATSREKGLGSPLHFGNGTRLTVT.